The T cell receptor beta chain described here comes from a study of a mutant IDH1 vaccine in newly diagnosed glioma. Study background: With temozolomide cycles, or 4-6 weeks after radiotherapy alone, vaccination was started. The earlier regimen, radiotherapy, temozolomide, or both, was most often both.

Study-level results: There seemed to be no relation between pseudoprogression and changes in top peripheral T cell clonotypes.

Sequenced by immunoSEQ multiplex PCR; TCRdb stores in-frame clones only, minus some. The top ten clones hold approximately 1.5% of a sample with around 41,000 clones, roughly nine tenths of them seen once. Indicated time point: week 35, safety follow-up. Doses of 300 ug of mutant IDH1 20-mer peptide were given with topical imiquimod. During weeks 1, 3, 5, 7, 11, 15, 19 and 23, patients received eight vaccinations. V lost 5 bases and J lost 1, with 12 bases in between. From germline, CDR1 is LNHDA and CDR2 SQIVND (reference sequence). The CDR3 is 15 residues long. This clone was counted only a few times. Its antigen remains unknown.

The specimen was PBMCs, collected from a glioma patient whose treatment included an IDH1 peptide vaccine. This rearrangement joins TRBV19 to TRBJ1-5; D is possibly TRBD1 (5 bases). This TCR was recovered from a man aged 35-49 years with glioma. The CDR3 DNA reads TGTGCCAGTAGTGACTCCGGGGGAAGCAATCAGCCCCAGCATTTT. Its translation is CASSDSGGSNQPQHF.